Below, 10 T cell receptor beta chains from the same sample are listed, as sequenced in a study of T cells after yellow fever vaccination. TCRdb passed the 5' RACE reads through MiXCR, listing each CDR3 protein once. The table has some 350,000 distinct CDR3 sequences, 11% seen once. Sequences were derived from PBMCs, sampled on the day of the first yellow fever vaccination. The receptors stem from a man between 18 and 29 years old who received the YFV17D yellow fever vaccine.

Comments on this clonotype: The germline gene is not matched at one end of the junction; a read error may be the cause. The J gene is TRBJ2-5, the V gene TRBV7-3; TRBD2 agrees at 9 bases. In germline, CDR1 is SGHTA, CDR2 FQGTGA. The CDR3 has 15 amino acids. For the CDR3, the DNA is TGTGCCAGCAGTTTGGCGGGGGGGCCTATTGAGACCCAGTCCTTC. This translates into CASSLAGGPIETQSF.

V is TRBV6-1 and J is TRBJ1-5; the match to TRBD1 covers 7 bases. CDR3 length: 16 residues. Germline V CDR1 and CDR2: MNHNS, SASEGT. Trimming took 5 bases from V and 4 from J; bases not matched to a gene: 11. CDR3 bases: TGTGCCAGCAGTCCCACAGGGGCTACGTCTAATCAGCCCCAGCATTTT. It translates to CASSPTGATSNQPQHF.

The sample holds many counts of this clonotype. The J gene is TRBJ2-5, the V gene TRBV5-1; D is undetermined. The CDR3 spans 14 residues. Germline V lookup: CDR1 SGHRS, CDR2 YFSETQ. The V end was cut by 2 bases, the J end by 5 bases, with 13 bases between. In nucleotides, the CDR3 is TGCGCCAGCAGCTTACGTCCGCCGGATGAGACCCAGTACTTC. Its protein product is CASSLRPPDETQYF.

This clonotype came up a few times. V is TRBV2 and J is TRBJ2-2, with D perhaps TRBD1 or TRBD2 (5 bases each). Trimming shortened V by 6 bases and J by 7 bases, and 12 bases separated the two germline ends. The CDR3 has 13 amino acids. Germline V gene data show CDR1 as SNHLY and CDR2 as FYNNEI. The CDR3 loop reads CASRFQGDGELFF. The DNA of the CDR3 is TGTGCCAGCAGGTTCCAGGGAGACGGGGAGCTGTTTTTT.

In this sample, this clonotype turned up a few times. The chain combines TRBV20-1 with TRBJ2-1, with 8 bases identical to TRBD1. The CDR3 covers 13 residues. Germline lookup yields CDR1 DFQATT and CDR2 SNEGSKA (reference sequence). The V segment lost 6 bases and the J segment 3 bases; nucleotides outside the gene matches: 4. The CDR3 bases are TGCAGTGCGAGGACAGGGCTCTACAATGAGCAGTTCTTC. The encoded protein is CSARTGLYNEQFF.

V usage is TRBV7-2 and J usage is TRBJ2-3, with D perhaps assigned TRBD1 or TRBD2 (6 bases each). Germline CDR1 is SGHTA and CDR2 is FQGNSA. The CDR3 runs to 15 residues. With 4 bases removed from V and 1 base from J, the gap between germline ends came to 12 bases. The CDR3 is CASSSGGRRTDTQYF. In DNA form, the CDR3 reads TGTGCCAGCAGCTCTGGGGGGCGACGCACAGATACGCAGTATTTT.

This clonotype was seen at least ten times. The rearrangement links TRBV6-1 to TRBJ2-1, with 10 nucleotides matching TRBD1. The germline CDR1 and CDR2 sequences are MNHNS and SASEGT. The V segment lost 4 bases and the J segment 10 bases; nucleotides outside the gene matches: 13. This CDR3 region has 16 residues. This CDR3 is CASSGKPGQGSVEQFF. DNA for the CDR3: TGTGCCAGCAGTGGGAAACCGGGACAGGGGTCGGTGGAGCAGTTCTTC.

This chain uses TRBV7-2 with TRBJ1-1; D is uncertain. Germline V CDR1 and CDR2: SGHTA, FQGNSA. The CDR3 sequence is 12 residues long. V was trimmed by 1 base and J by 8 bases, leaving 8 bases between them. The CDR3 DNA sequence: TGTGCCAGCAGCTTAGTGTTCCGGGAAGCTTTCTTT. As protein: CASSLVFREAFF.

V usage is TRBV6-5 and J usage is TRBJ2-3; TRBD2 matches 10 bases. Per germline, CDR1 MNHEY and CDR2 SVGAGI. The CDR3 consists of 14 residues. Trimming removed 2 bases from V and 5 bases from J; junction bases left unmatched: 1. The CDR3 region has the DNA TGTGCCAGCAGTTACCAGCGGGGGGGAGATACGCAGTATTTT. Amino acids: CASSYQRGGDTQYF.

The chain has TRBV20-1 and TRBJ2-7, with 8 positions matching TRBD1. V lost 0 bases and J lost 4; bases outside the gene matches: 20. Germline assignment: CDR1 DFQATT and CDR2 SNEGSKA (reference sequence). This CDR3 contains 19 residues. The CDR3 coding sequence is TGCAGTGCTAGAGAAAAGGGACAGGCGGACTTCCCCCGGGTTTACGAGCAGTACGTC. It yields the protein CSAREKGQADFPRVYEQYV.